The clone carrying this T cell receptor (beta chain) was picked up a small number of times. The V gene end was trimmed by 6 bases and the J gene end by 4 bases; junction bases not matched to a gene: 8. Per the germline V gene, CDR1 is MDHEN and CDR2 is SYDVKM. This CDR3 is 14 amino acids long. MiXCR, run by TCRdb on the 5' RACE reads, gives a single entry per CDR3 protein. The sample yields fewer than 650,000 distinct CDR3 sequences, roughly 9.5% seen once. The record originates from a study of identical twins. These records were also assigned to another study, of yellow fever vaccine responses in identical twins.

J is TRBJ1-2 and V is TRBV28, with 7 bases fitting TRBD1. The sample comprised PBMCs. This clonotype was obtained from a woman aged 18-29 years in good health. CDR3 sequence (DNA): TGTGCCAGCAGCCGTGGGGACAGACGCTATGGCTACACCTTC. Residues: CASSRGDRRYGYTF.